This TCR beta chain was identified during a study of blood T cell repertoires in COVID-19. About the study: PBMCs, B-cell-depleted T cells, or T cells were the source of the cDNA or gDNA that made up the material.

Trimming left V 0 bases short and J 5 bases short, with 32 bases between. This CDR3 is built from 21 residues. Original processing notes: Reference gene primer amplification gave nucleated cell count estimates. The table came from immunoSEQ multiplex PCR; TCRdb's copy has only in-frame clones and leaves some out. For V, J and clone size, that table is used; D and trimming come from the DNA. The table includes 200,000 to 250,000 clones, less than 90% detected once. The chain employs TRBV6-7 and TRBJ2-7; the D gene is possibly TRBD1 (6 bases). TRBV6-7 is treated as an ORF (open reading frame) with a function not yet certain. Sequenced: peripheral blood. The receptor's source is an elderly woman with active or convalescent COVID-19. CDR3 bases: TGTGCCAGCAGTTACTCGAAGGTGCTGCCGGGACACCGGGTCCCGCCGGACGAGCAGTACTTC. Residues: CASSYSKVLPGHRVPPDEQYF.